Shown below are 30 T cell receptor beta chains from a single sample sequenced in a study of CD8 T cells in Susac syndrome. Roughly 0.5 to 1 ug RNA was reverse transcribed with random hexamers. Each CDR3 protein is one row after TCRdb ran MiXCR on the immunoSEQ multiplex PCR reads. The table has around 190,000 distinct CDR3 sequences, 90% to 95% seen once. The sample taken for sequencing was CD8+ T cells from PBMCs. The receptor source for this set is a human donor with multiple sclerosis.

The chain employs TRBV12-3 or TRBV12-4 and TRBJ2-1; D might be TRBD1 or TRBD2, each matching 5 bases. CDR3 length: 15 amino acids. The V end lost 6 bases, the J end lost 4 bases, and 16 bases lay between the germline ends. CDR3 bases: TGTGCCAGCAGGGCAGGGCCCGGGGTATACAATGAGCAGTTCTTC. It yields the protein CASRAGPGVYNEQFF.

CDR3 region: CSVEDPTEPLAKNIQYF. In DNA form, the CDR3 reads TGCAGCGTTGAAGATCCTACAGAGCCATTAGCCAAAAACATTCAGTACTTC. The genes are TRBV29-1 and TRBJ2-4, with D uncertain. The germline V gene has CDR1 SQVTM and CDR2 ANQGSEA. The CDR3 is 17 residues long. Deletions cut 0 bases from V and 0 bases from J, with 15 bases between.

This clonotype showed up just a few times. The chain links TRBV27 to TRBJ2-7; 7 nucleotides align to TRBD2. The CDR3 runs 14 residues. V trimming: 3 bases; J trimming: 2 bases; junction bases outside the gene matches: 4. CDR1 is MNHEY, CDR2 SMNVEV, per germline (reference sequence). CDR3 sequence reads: CASSFFAGAYEQYF. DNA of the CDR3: TGTGCCAGCAGTTTTTTTGCGGGGGCCTACGAGCAGTACTTC.

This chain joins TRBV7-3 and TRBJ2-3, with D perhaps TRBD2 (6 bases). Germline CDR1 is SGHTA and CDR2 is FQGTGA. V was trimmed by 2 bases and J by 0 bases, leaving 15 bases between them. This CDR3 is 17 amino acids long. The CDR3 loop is CASSLGSRGTSTDTQYF. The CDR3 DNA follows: TGTGCCAGCAGCTTAGGGTCGCGGGGAACTAGCACAGATACGCAGTATTTT.

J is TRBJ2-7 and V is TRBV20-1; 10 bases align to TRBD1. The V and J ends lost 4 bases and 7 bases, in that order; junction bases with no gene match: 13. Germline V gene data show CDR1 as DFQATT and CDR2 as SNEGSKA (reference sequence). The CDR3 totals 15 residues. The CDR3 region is CSATAFGTGVREQYF. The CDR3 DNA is TGCAGTGCTACCGCCTTTGGGACAGGGGTGCGGGAGCAGTACTTC.

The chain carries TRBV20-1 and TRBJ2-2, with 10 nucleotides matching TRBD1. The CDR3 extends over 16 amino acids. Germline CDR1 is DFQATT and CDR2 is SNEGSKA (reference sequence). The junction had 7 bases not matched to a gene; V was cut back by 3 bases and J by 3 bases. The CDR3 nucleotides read TGCAGTGCTAGTGATCCCGGACAGGGGGACACCGGGGAGCTGTTTTTT. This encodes CSASDPGQGDTGELFF.

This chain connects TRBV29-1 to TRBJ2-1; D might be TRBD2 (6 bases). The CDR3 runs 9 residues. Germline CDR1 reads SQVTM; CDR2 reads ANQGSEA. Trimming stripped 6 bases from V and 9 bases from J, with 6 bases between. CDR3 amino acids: CSVGGEQFF. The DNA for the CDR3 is TGCAGCGTGGGGGGTGAGCAGTTCTTC.

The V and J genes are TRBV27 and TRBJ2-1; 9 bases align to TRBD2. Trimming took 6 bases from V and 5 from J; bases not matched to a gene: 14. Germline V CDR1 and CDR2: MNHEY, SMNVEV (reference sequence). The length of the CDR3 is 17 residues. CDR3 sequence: CASRTFSGTSIHNEQFF. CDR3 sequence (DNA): TGTGCCAGCAGGACCTTTTCCGGGACTAGCATCCACAATGAGCAGTTCTTC.

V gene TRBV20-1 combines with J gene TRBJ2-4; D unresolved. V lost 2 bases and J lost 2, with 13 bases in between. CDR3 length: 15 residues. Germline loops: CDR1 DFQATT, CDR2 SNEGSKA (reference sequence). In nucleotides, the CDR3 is TGCAGTGCTAGACCAGAAACTTCCTCCAAAAACATTCAGTACTTC. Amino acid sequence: CSARPETSSKNIQYF.

CDR3 in amino acids: CASSTGSYSYEQYF. Here the CDR3 DNA reads TGTGCCAGTAGTACCGGATCTTACTCCTACGAGCAGTACTTC. The rearrangement uses TRBV19 and TRBJ2-7; no reliable D call. Germline lookup yields CDR1 LNHDA and CDR2 SQIVND (reference sequence). This CDR3 is 14 amino acids long. V was shortened by 4 bases and J by 0 bases, with 10 bases between the two germline ends.

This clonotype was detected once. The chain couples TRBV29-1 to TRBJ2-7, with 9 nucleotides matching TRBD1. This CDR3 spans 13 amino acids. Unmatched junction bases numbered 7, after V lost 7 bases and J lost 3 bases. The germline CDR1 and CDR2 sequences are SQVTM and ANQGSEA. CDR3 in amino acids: CSAGTGSIYEQYF. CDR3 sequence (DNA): TGCAGCGCCGGGACAGGGTCTATCTACGAGCAGTACTTC.

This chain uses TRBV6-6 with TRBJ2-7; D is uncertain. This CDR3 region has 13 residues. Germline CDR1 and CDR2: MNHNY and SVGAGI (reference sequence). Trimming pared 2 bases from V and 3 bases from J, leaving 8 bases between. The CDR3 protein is CASSYILSYEQYF. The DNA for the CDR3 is TGTGCCAGCAGTTACATCCTGAGCTACGAGCAGTACTTC.

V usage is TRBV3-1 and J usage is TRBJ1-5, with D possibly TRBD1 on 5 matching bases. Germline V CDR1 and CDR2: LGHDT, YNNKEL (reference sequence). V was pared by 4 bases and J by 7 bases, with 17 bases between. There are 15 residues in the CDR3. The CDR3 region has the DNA TGTGCCAGCAGCCTTGGACGGGACTACTGGCAGCCCCAGCATTTT. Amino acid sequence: CASSLGRDYWQPQHF. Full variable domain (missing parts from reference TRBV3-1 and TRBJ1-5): DTAVSQTPKYLVTQMGNDKSIKCEQNLGHDTMYWYKQDSKKFLKIMFSYNNKELIINETVPNRFSPKSPDKAHLNLHINSLELGDSAVYFCASSLGRDYWQPQHFGDGTRLSIL.

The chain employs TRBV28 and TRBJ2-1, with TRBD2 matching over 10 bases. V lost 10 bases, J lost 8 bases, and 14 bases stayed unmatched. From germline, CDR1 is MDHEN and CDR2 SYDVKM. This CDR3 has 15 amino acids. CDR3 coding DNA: TGTGCCATGAAGGGGAGGCTAGCGGGAGCCCATGAGCAGTTCTTC. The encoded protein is CAMKGRLAGAHEQFF.

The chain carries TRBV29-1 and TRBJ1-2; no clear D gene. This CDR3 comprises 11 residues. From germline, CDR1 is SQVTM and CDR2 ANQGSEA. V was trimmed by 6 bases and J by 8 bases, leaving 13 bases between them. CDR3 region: CSVRVLEGYTF. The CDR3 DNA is TGCAGCGTACGGGTCCTTGAGGGCTACACCTTC.

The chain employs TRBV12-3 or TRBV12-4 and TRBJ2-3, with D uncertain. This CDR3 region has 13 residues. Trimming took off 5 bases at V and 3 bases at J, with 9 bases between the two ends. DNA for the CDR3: TGTGCCAGCAGTCTACCAGTGACAGATACGCAGTATTTT. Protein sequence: CASSLPVTDTQYF.

CDR3 DNA: TGCGCCAGCAGCGTCCGGGACGCCAGCACAGATACGCAGTATTTT. It codes for CASSVRDASTDTQYF. The chain joins TRBV5-1 to TRBJ2-3; possibly TRBD1 or TRBD2 for D (5 bases each). Germline CDR1 reads SGHRS; CDR2 reads YFSETQ. V was trimmed by 4 bases and J by 0 bases, leaving 12 bases between them. This CDR3 is 15 amino acids long. Together with reference TRBV5-1 and TRBJ2-3, the CDR3 gives the full variable domain: KAGVTQTPRYLIKTRGQQVTLSCSPISGHRSVSWYQQTPGQGLQFLFEYFSETQRNKGNFPGRFSGRQFSNSRSEMNVSTLELGDSALYLCASSVRDASTDTQYFGPGTRLTVL.

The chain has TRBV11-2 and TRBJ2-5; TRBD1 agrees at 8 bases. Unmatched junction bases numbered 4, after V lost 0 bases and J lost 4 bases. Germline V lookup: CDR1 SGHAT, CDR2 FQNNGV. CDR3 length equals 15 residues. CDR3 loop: CASSLETGVAETQYF. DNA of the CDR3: TGTGCCAGCAGCTTAGAGACAGGGGTCGCAGAGACCCAGTACTTC.

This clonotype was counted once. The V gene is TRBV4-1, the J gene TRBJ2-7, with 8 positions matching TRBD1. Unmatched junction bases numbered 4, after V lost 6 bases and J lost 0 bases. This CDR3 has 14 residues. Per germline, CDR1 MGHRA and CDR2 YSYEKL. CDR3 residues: CASRQTGGSYEQYF. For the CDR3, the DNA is TGCGCCAGCAGGCAAACAGGGGGCTCCTACGAGCAGTACTTC.

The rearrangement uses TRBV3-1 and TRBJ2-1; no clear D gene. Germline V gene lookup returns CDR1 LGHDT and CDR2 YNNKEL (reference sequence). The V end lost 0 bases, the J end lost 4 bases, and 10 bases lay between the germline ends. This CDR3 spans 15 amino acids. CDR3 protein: CASSQEVFGYNEQFF. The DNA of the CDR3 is TGTGCCAGCAGCCAAGAGGTTTTTGGATACAATGAGCAGTTCTTC.

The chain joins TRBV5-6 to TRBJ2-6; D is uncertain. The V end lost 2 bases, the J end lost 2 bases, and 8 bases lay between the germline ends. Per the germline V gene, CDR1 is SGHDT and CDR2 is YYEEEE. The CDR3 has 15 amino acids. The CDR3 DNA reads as TGTGCCAGCAGCTTCGGTGTAGCTGGGGCCAACGTCCTGACTTTC. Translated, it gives CASSFGVAGANVLTF.

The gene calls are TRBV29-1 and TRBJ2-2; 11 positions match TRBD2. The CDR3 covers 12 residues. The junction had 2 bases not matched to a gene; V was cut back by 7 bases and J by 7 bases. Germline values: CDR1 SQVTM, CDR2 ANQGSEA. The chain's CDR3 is CSALAGGGELFF. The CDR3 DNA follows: TGCAGCGCTCTAGCGGGAGGCGGGGAGCTGTTTTTT.

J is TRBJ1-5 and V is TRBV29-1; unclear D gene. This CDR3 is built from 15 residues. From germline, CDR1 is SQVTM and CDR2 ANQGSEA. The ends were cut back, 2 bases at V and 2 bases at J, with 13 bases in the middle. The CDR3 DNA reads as TGCAGCGTTGAACCAGATACAAGGGGCAATCAGCCCCAGCATTTT. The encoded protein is CSVEPDTRGNQPQHF.

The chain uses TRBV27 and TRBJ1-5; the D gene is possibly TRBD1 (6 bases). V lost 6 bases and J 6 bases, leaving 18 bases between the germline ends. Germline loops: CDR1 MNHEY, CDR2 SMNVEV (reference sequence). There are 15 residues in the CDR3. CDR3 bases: TGTGCCAGCAGCTTGGCCTACAGGGACGGTCAGCCCCAGCATTTT. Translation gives CASSLAYRDGQPQHF.

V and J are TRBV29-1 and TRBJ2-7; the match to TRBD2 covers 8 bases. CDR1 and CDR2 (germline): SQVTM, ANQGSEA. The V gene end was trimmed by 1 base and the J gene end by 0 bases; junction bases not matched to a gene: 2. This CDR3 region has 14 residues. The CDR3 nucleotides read TGCAGCGTTGAAGTAGCGGGGAGCTCCTACGAGCAGTACTTC. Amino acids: CSVEVAGSSYEQYF.

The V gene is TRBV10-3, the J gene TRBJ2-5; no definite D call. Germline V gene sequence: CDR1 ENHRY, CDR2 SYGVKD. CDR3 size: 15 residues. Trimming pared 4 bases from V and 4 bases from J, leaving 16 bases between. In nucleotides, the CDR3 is TGTGCCATCAGTGGGCACGGCCCTACACGAGAGACCCAGTACTTC. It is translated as CAISGHGPTRETQYF.

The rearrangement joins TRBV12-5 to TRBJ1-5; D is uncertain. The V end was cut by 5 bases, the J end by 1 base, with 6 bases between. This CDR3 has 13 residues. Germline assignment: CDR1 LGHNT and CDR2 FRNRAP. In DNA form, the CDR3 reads TGTGCTAGTGGTGTTTCGAGCAATCAGCCCCAGCATTTT. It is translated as CASGVSSNQPQHF. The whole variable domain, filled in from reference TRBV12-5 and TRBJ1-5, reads DARVTQTPRHKVTEMGQEVTMRCQPILGHNTVFWYRQTMMQGLELLAYFRNRAPLDDSGMPKDRFSAEMPDATLATLKIQPSEPRDSAVYFCASGVSSNQPQHFGDGTRLSIL.

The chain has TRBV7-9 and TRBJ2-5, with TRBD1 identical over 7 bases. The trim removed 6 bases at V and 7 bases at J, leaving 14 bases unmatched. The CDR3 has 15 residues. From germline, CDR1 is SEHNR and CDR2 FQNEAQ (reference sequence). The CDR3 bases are TGTGCCAGCAGTAGCCGGGACAGAATCCTCGGGACCCAGTACTTC. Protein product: CASSSRDRILGTQYF.

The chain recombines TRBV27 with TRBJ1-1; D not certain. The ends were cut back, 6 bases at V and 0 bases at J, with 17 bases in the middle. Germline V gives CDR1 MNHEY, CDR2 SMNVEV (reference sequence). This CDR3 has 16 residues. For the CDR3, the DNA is TGTGCCAGCAGCAGATCCCTACAGAACCTGAACACTGAAGCTTTCTTT. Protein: CASSRSLQNLNTEAFF.

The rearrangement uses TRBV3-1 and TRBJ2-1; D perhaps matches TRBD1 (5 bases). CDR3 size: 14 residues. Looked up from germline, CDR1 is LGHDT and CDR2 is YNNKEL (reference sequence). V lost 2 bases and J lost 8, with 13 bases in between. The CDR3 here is CASSQSRTIDEQFF. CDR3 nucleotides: TGTGCCAGCAGCCAAAGTCGGACAATCGATGAGCAGTTCTTC.